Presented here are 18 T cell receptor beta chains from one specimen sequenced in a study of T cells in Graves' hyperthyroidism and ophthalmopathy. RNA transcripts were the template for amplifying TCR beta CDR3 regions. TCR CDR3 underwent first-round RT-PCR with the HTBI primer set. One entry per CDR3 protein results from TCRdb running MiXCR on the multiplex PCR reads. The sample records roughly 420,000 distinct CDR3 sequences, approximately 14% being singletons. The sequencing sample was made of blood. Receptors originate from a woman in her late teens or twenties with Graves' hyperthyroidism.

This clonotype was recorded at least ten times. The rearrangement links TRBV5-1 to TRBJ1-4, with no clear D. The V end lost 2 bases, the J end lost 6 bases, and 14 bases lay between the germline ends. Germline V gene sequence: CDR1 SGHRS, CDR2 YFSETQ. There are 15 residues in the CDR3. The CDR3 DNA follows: TGCGCCAGCAGCTTCATTGACCCTACACATGAAAAACTGTTTTTT. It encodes CASSFIDPTHEKLFF.

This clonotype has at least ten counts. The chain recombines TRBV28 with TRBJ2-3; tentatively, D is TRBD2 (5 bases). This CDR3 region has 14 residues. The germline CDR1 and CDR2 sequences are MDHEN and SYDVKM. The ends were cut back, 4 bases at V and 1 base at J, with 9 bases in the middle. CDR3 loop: CASSWRPGTDTQYF. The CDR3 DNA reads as TGTGCCAGCAGTTGGAGGCCCGGCACAGATACGCAGTATTTT.

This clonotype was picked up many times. CDR3 region: CASSPDPETQYF. CDR3 DNA: TGTGCCAGCAGTCCCGATCCAGAGACCCAGTACTTC. The chain links TRBV12-3 or TRBV12-4 to TRBJ2-5, with no clear D. V shed 5 bases and J shed 4 bases, with 8 bases lying between them. The CDR3 totals 12 residues.

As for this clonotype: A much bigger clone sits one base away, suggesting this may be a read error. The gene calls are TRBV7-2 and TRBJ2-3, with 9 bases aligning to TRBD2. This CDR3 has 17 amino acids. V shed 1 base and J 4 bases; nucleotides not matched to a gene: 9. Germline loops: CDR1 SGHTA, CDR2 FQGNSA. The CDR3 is CASSLVVAGVHADTQYF. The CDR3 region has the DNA TGTGCCAGCAGCTTAGTGGTAGCGGGAGTTCATGCAGATACGCAGTATTTT.

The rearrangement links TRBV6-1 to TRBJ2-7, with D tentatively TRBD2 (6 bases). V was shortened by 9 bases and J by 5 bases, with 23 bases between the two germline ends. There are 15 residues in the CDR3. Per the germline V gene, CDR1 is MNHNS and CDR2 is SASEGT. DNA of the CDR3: TGTGCCAGTACGAACGGCGGGATGGGTTTCCACGAGCAGTACTTC. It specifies CASTNGGMGFHEQYF.

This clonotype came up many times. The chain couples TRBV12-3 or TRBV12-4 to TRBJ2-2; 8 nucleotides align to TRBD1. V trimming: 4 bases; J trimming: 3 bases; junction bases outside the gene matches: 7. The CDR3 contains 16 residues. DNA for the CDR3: TGTGCCAGCAGTTCATCCGGGACAGGAGACACCGGGGAGCTGTTTTTT. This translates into CASSSSGTGDTGELFF.

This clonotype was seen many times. The CDR3 DNA sequence: TGTGCCAGCAGCTTAGATTGGGGCGGACGGCAACAAGAGACCCAGTACTTC. It codes for CASSLDWGGRQQETQYF. The chain has TRBV11-2 and TRBJ2-5; maybe TRBD1 (5 bases). The CDR3 length is 17 residues. Germline V gene sequence: CDR1 SGHAT, CDR2 FQNNGV. V lost 0 bases to trimming and J lost 2 bases, with 16 bases between them.

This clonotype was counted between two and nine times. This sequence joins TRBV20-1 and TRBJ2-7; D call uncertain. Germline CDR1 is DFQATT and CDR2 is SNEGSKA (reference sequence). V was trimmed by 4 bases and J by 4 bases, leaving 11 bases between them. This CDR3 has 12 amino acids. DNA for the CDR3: TGCAGTGCTAAAACAGCGTGGTACGAGCAGTACTTC. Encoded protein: CSAKTAWYEQYF.

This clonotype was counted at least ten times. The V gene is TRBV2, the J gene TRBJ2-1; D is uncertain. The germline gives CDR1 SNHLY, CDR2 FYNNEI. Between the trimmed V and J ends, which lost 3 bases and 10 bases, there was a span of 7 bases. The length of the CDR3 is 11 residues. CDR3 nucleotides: TGTGCCAGCAGTGACGAAGAGGAGCAGTTCTTC. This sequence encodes CASSDEEEQFF.

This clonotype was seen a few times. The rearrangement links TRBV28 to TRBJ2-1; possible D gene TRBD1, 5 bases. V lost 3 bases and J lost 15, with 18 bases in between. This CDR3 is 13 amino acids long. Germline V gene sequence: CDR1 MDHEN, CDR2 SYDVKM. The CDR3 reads CASSFGRTQVWFF. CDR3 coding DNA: TGTGCCAGCAGTTTTGGTCGTACACAGGTCTGGTTCTTC.

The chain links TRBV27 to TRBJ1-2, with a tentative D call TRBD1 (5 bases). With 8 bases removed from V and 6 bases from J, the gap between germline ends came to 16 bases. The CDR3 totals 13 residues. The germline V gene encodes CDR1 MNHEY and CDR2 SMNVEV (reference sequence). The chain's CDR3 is CASSEEGYNGYTF. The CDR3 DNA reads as TGTGCCAGCTCCGAGGAGGGGTATAATGGCTACACCTTC.

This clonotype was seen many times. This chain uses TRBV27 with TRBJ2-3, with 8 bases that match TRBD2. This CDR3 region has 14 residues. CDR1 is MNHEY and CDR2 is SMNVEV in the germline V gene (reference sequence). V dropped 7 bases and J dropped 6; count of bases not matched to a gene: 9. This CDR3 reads CASTGGTSDDTQYF. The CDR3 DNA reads TGTGCCAGCACCGGAGGGACTAGTGATGATACGCAGTATTTT.

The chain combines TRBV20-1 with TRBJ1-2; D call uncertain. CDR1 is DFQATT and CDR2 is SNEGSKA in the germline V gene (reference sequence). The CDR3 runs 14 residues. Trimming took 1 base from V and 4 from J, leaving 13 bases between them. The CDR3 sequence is CSARGAGSRYGYTF. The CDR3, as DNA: TGCAGTGCTAGAGGGGCAGGCAGTCGCTATGGCTACACCTTC.

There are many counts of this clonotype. The CDR3 region is CASSLTNTGELFF. As DNA, the CDR3 is TGCGCCAGCAGCTTGACTAACACCGGGGAGCTGTTTTTT. This chain links TRBV5-1 with TRBJ2-2; D ambiguous. Germline V gene sequence: CDR1 SGHRS, CDR2 YFSETQ. The length of the CDR3 is 13 residues. V gave up 1 base and J gave up 2 bases, with 3 bases separating them. Full variable domain (missing parts from reference TRBV5-1 and TRBJ2-2): KAGVTQTPRYLIKTRGQQVTLSCSPISGHRSVSWYQQTPGQGLQFLFEYFSETQRNKGNFPGRFSGRQFSNSRSEMNVSTLELGDSALYLCASSLTNTGELFFGEGSRLTVL.

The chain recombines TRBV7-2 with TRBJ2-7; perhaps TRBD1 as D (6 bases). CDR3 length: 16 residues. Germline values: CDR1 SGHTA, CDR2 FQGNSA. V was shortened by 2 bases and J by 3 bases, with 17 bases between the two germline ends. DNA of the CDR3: TGTGCCAGCAGCTTACTTCCGGACAGCTACTACTACGAGCAGTACTTC. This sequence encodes CASSLLPDSYYYEQYF.

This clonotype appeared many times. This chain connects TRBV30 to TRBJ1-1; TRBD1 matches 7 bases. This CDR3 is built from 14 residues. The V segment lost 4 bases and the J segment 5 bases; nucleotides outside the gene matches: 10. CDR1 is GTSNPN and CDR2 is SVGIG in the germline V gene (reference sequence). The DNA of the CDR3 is TGTGCCTGGATTGGTCCAGGGGGATGGACTGAAGCTTTCTTT. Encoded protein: CAWIGPGGWTEAFF.

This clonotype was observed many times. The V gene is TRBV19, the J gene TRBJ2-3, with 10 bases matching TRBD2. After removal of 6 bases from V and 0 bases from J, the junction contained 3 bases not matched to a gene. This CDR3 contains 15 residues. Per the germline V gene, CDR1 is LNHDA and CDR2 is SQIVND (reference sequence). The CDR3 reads CASSKLAGSTDTQYF. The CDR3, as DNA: TGTGCCAGTAGCAAACTAGCGGGAAGCACAGATACGCAGTATTTT.

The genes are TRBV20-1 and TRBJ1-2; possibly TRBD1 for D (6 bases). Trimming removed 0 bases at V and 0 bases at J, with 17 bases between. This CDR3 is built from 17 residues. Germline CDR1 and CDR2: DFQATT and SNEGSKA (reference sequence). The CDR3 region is CSARDGGTRAPNYGYTF. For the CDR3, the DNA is TGCAGTGCTAGAGATGGGGGGACAAGAGCCCCTAACTATGGCTACACCTTC.